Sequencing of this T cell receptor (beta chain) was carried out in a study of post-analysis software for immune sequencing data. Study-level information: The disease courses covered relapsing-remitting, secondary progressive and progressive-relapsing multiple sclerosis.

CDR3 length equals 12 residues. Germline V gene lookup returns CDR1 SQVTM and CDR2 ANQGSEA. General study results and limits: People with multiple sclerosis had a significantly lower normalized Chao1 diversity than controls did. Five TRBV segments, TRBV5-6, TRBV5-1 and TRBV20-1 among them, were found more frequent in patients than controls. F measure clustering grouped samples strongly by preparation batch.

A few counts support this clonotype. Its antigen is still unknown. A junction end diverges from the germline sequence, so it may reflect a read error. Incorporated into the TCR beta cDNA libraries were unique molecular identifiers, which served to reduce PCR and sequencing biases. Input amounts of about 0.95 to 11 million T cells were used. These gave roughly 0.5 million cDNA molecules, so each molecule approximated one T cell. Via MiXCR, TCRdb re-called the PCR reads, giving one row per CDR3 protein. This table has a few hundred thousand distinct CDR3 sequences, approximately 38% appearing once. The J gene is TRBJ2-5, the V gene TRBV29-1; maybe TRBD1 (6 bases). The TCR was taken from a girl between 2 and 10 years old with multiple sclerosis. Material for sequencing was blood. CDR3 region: CSGEGTQETQYF. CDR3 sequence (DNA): TGCAGCGGTGAAGGGACACAAGAGACCCAGTACTTC. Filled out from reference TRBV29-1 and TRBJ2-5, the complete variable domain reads SAVISQKPSRDICQRGTSLTIQCQVDSQVTMMFWYRQQPGQSLTLIATANQGSEATYESGFVIDKFPISRPNLTFSTLTVSNMSPEDSSIYLCSGEGTQETQYFGPGTRLLVL.